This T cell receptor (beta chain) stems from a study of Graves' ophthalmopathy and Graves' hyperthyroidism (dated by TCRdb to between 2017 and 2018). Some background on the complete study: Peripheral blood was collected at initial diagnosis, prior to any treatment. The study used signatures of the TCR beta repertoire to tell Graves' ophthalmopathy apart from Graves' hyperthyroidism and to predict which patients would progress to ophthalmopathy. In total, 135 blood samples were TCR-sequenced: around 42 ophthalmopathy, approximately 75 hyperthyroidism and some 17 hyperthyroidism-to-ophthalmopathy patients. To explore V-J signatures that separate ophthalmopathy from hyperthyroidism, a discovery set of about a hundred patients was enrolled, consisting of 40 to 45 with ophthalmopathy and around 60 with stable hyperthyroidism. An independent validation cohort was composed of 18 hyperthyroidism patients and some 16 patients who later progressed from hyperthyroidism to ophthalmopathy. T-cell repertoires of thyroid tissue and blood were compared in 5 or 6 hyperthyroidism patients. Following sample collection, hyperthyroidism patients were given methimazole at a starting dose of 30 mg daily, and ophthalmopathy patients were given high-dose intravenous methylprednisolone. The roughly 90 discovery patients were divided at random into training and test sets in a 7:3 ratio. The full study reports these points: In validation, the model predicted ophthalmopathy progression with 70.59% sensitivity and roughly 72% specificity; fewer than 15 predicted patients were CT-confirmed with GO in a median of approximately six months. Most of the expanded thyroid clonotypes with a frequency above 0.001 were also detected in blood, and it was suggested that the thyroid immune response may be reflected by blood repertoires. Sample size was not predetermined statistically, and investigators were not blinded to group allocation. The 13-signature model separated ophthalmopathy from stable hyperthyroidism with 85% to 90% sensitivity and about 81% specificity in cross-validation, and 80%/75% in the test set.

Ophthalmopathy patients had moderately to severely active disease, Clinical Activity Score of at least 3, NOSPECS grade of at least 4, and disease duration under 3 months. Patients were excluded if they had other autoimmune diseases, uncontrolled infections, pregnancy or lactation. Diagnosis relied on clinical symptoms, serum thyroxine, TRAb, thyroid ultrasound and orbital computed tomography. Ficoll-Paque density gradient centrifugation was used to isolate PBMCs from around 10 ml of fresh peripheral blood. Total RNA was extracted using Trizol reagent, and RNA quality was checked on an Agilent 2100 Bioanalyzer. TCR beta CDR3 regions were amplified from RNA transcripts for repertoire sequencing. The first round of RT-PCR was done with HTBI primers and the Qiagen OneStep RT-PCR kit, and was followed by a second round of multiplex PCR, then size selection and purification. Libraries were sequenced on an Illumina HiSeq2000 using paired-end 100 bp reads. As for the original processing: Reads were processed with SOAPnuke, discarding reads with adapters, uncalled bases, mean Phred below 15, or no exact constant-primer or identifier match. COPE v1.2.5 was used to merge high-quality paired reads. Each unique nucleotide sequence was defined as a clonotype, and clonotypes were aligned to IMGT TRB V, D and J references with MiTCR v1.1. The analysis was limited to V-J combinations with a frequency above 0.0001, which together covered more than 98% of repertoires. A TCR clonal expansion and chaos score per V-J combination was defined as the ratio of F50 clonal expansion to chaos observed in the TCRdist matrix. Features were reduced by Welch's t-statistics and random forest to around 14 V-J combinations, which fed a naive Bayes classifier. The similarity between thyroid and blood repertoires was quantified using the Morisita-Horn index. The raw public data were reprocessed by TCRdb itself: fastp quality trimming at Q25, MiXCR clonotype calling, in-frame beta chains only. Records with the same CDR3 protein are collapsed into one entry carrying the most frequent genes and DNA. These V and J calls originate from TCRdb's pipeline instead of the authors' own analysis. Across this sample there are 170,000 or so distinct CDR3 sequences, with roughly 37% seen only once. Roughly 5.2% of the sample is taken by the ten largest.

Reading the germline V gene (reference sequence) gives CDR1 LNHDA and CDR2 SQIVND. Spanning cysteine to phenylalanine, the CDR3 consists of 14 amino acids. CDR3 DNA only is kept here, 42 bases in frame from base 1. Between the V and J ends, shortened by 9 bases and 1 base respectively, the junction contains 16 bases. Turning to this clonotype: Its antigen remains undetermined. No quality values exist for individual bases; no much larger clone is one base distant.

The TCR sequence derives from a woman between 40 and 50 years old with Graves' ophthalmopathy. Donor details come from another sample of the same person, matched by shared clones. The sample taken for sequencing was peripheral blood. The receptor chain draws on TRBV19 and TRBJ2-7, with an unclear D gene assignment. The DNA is TGTGCCAGCAGCCACTTACGGGTTTCCTACGAGCAGTACTTC. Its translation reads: CASSHLRVSYEQYF.